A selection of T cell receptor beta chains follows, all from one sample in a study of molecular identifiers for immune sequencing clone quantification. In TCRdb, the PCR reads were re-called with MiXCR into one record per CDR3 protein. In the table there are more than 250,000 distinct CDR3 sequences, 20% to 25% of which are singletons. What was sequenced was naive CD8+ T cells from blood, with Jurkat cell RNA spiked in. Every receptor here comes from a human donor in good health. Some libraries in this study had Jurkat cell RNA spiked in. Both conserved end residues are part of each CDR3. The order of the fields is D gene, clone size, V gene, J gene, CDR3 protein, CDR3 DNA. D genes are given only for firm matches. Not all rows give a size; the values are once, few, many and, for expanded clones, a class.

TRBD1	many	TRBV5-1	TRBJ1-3	CASSNSLGTGSLNTIYF	TGCGCCAGCAGCAATTCCTTGGGGACAGGATCGCTAAACACCATATATTTT
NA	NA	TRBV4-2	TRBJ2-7	CASSQVTGASYEQYF	TGTGCCAGCAGCCAAGTGACGGGGGCCTCCTACGAGCAGTACTTC
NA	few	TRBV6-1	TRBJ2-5	CASKITGTRETQYF	TGTGCCAGCAAAATCACCGGGACACGTGAGACCCAGTACTTC
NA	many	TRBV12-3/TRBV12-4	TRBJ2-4	CASSSSDRNIQYF	NA
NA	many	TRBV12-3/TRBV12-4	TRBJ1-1	CASSFFRVNTEAFF	TGTGCCAGCAGTTTTTTTAGGGTGAACACTGAAGCTTTCTTT
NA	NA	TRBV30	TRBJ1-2	CASYSAGSIYYGYTF	TGTGCCTCTTACTCGGCAGGGAGTATATACTATGGCTACACCTTC
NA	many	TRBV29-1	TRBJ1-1	CSVEGTPEAFF	TGCAGCGTTGAGGGAACACCTGAAGCTTTCTTT
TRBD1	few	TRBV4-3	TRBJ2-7	CASSRGTGDHEQYF	TGCGCCAGCAGCCGAGGGACAGGGGACCACGAGCAGTACTTC
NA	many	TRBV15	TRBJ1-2	CATSYSDSMVQTNTNYGYTF	TGTGCCACCAGCTATAGCGACAGTATGGTCCAAACCAATACTAACTATGGCTACACCTTC
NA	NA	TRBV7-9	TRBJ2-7	CASSYAPYEQYF	TGTGCCAGCAGCTACGCACCCTACGAGCAGTACTTC
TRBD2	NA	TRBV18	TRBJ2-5	CASSRTPGLGVQETQYF	TGTGCCAGCTCACGAACACCGGGACTAGGGGTTCAGGAGACCCAGTACTTC
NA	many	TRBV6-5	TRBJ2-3	CASSYSWGESSTDTQYF	TGTGCCAGCAGTTACTCTTGGGGAGAATCTAGCACAGATACGCAGTATTTT
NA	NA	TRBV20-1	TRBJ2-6	CSATDMSSGANVLTF	TGCAGTGCTACGGATATGTCCTCTGGGGCCAACGTCCTGACTTTC
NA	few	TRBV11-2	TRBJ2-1	CASSLDHRAGPYNEQFF	TGTGCCAGCAGCTTAGATCATAGGGCAGGGCCCTACAATGAGCAGTTCTTC
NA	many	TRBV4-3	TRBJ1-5	CASSQDYANQPQHF	TGCGCCAGCAGCCAAGACTACGCCAATCAGCCCCAGCATTTT
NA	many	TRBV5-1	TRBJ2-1	CASSWGGAEPYNEQFF	TGCGCCAGCAGCTGGGGGGGGGCGGAGCCCTACAATGAGCAGTTCTTC